These 6 T cell receptor beta chains were sequenced from one sample in a study of blood T cell repertoires in COVID-19. The table came from immunoSEQ multiplex PCR; TCRdb's copy has only in-frame clones and leaves some out. The sample gives roughly 140,000 clones, 80% to 85% of which show up once; approximately 38% is in the top ten. The sample consisted of peripheral blood. Source of these receptors: a human donor in a cohort sampled during active COVID-19.

The chain uses TRBV21-1 and TRBJ1-1; the table's D gene call, TRBD1, was not cross checked with the DNA. TRBV21-1 is classified as a pseudogene. This CDR3 is 20 amino acids long. CDR3 DNA sequence: TGTGCCAGCAGCAAAAGCATTCTCGGCGAGTACCCAAAACAGGACACTGAAGCTTTCTTT. This encodes CASSKSILGEYPKQDTEAFF.

This chain uses TRBV18 with TRBJ1-4; D is unresolved. The germline gives CDR1 KGHSH, CDR2 LQKENI. The ends were cut back, 3 bases at V and 8 bases at J, with 16 bases in the middle. The CDR3 loop spans 15 amino acids. CDR3 DNA sequence: TGTGCCAGCTCACCTACCCTAATGCCTTCGGAAAAACTGTTTTTT. This gives the protein CASSPTLMPSEKLFF.

The chain joins TRBV5-1 to TRBJ2-5; 9 bases map to TRBD2. The CDR3 spans 15 residues. Per germline, CDR1 SGHRS and CDR2 YFSETQ. V was clipped by 0 bases and J by 4 bases; unmatched bases: 4. CDR3 in amino acids: CASSLEAGGRETQYF. The CDR3 coding sequence is TGCGCCAGCAGCTTGGAGGCGGGGGGGAGAGAGACCCAGTACTTC.

The chain is built from TRBV3-1 (or the pseudogene TRBV3-2) and TRBJ2-3; the match to TRBD2 covers 8 bases. The germline gives CDR1 LGHDT, CDR2 YNNKEL (reference sequence). The CDR3 runs 17 residues. Trimming took 3 bases from V and 2 from J; bases not matched to a gene: 10. The CDR3 spells CASSHAGERGTTDTQYF. The DNA for the CDR3 is TGTGCCAGCAGCCACGCTGGGGAGCGGGGGACCACAGATACGCAGTATTTT.

In nucleotides, the CDR3 is TGTGCCAGCAGCGCGAAGGGGGGGGCAGGGGAAAAACTGTTTTTT. This gives the protein CASSAKGGAGEKLFF. The chain combines TRBV7-2 with TRBJ1-4; perhaps TRBD1 as D (6 bases). Trimming removed 5 bases at V and 8 bases at J, with 18 bases between. Germline V gene data show CDR1 as SGHTA and CDR2 as FQGNSA. The CDR3 length is 15 residues.

The chain employs TRBV19 and TRBJ1-1, with 7 bases matching TRBD1. Germline assignment: CDR1 LNHDA and CDR2 SQIVND (reference sequence). J gave up 2 bases and V 7 bases, and 10 bases lay outside the gene matches. The CDR3 length is 15 residues. CDR3 sequence (DNA): TGTGCCAGTACCGCGATACAGGGGCGAAACACTGAAGCTTTCTTT. Translation gives CASTAIQGRNTEAFF.